This T cell receptor (beta chain) derives from a study of T cells in Graves' hyperthyroidism and ophthalmopathy. This CDR3 has 15 residues. Germline trimming cut 2 bases from V and 4 bases from J; bases unmatched to any gene: 5. Per the germline V gene, CDR1 is SGHTA and CDR2 is FQGTGA. This clonotype was picked up a small number of times. Amplification of TCR beta CDR3 regions used RNA as the template. Initially, a first-round RT-PCR of the TCR CDR3 employed the HTBI primer set. TCRdb re-called the multiplex PCR reads through MiXCR, storing one row per CDR3 protein. Among around 340,000 distinct CDR3 sequences listed, 15% to 20% were seen once.

This chain uses TRBV7-3 with TRBJ2-1; 7 nucleotides line up with TRBD2. The source material was blood. The receptor was derived from a woman aged 45-60 years with Graves' hyperthyroidism. CDR3 residues: CASSLAGVGYNEQFF. The CDR3 nucleotides read TGTGCCAGCAGCTTAGCGGGAGTGGGGTACAATGAGCAGTTCTTC.